This T cell receptor beta chain was retrieved from a study of memory CD4+ T cells and cytomegalovirus serostatus. The sort gate was single viable CD3+CD4+CD8-CD45RO+ cells for memory CD4+ T cells. Profiled with immunoSEQ multiplex PCR; TCRdb holds only in-frame clones, not every one. The sample lists tens of thousands of clones, approximately 78% occurring once. What was sequenced was memory CD4+ T cells from blood. This clonotype was obtained from an adult in good health and CMV-seronegative.

The CDR3 here is CASSPGTSGKNNEQFF. CDR3 in DNA: TGTGCCAGCAGCCCTGGGACTAGCGGGAAAAACAATGAGCAGTTCTTC. This chain connects TRBV5-8 to TRBJ2-1, with TRBD2 identical over 13 bases. The CDR3 spans 16 residues. CDR1 is SGHTS and CDR2 is YDEGEE in the germline V gene. Trimming at V came to 4 bases and at J to 5 bases, leaving 6 bases not matched to a gene.